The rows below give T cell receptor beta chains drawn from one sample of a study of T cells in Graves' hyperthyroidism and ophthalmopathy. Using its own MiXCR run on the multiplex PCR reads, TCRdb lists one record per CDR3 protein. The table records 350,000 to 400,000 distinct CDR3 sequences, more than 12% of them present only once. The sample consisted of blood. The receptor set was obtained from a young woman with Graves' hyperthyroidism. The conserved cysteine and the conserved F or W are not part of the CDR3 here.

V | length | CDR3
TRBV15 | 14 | ATSRGQGAAGNTIY
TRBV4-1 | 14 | ASSQIAGGPIHEQF
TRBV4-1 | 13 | ASSQDETGYNEQF
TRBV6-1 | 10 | ASNLGPDGYT
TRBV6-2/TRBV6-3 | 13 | ASRGRGVPRDTQY
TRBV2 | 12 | ASIFPGPRETQY
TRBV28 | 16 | ASSLTYRTSGIYNEQF
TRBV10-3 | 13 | AISDLAGASNEQF
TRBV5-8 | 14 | ASSLGDRGLAEKLF
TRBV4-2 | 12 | ASSQQGDREKLF
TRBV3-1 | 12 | ASSPRVKGYGYT
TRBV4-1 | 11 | ASSREQDQPQH
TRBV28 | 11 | ASSLSGTYEQY
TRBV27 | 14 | ASRGFRGQLWETQY
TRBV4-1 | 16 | ASSPDGLAGGPVGELF
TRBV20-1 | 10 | SASQGDNEQF
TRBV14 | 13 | ASRGTGRGSQTQY
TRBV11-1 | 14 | ASSQGSGQDNEKLF
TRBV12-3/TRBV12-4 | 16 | ASSPPSTRDRSNYGYT
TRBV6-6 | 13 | ASSYSRGATDTQY
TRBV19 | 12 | ASSYAWGTGELF
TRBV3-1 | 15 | ASSLGRLNSGVNVLT
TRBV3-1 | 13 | ASSRRTSGTQTQY
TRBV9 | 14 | ASERLGTSGTYEQY
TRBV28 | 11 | ASSWGQGVGYT
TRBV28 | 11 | ATRTGILSEQY
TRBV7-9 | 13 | ASSLDRGTNEKLF
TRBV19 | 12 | ASSKTGLNQPQH
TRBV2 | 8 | ASSINEQF
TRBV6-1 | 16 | ASCPGQPGRLSNQPQH
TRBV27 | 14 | ASNHYPSSYNSPLH
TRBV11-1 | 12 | ASRRRGPGNEQF
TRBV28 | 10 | ASSLAGNEQF
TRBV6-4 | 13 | ANLSGRGQSYEQY
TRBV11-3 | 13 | ASSLVGLAYNEQF
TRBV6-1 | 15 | ASSEAIQLDSGNTIY
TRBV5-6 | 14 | ASSFGQGGSNEKLF
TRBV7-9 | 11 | ASSFEENNEQF
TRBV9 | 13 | ASSAFSREPDTRY
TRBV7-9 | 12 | ASSLVGTTGELF
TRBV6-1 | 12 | AATEGGSNEKLF
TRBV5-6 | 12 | ASSPRAQAGEQY
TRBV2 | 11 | ASNMDLYNEQF